The rows below give T cell receptor beta chains drawn from one sample of a study of blood T cell repertoires in COVID-19. The method was immunoSEQ multiplex PCR; TCRdb's version includes in-frame clones alone and lacks a portion of them. The sample yields some 97,000 clones, less than 95% seen once. Sequenced input: peripheral blood. These receptors were taken from a man aged 55 to 70 with acute or convalescent COVID-19. The CDR3 runs from the conserved cysteine through the conserved F or W. The D gene is left open where the match is weak. Clone size appears in some rows only: once, few, many, or a class for an expanded clone.

D	length	V	J	size	CDR3	DNA
NA	15	TRBV5-1	TRBJ2-3	once	CASTGGRGATDTQYF	TGCGCCAGCACCGGGGGCCGGGGGGCCACAGATACGCAGTATTTT
NA	15	TRBV30	TRBJ2-1	few	CAWQTRGAAYNEQFF	TGTGCCTGGCAGACACGGGGTGCCGCCTACAATGAGCAGTTCTTC
TRBD1	14	TRBV29-1	TRBJ1-4	NA	CSVGTGATNEKLFF	TGCAGCGTTGGGACAGGCGCAACTAATGAAAAACTGTTTTTT
NA	14	TRBV10-3	TRBJ1-1	NA	CAISDSWGDTEAFF	TGTGCCATCAGTGACTCATGGGGGGACACTGAAGCTTTCTTT
TRBD1	17	TRBV27	TRBJ1-6	NA	CASSLGQSSSYNSPLHF	TGTGCCAGCAGTCTGGGACAGTCCAGCTCCTATAATTCACCCCTCCACTTT
NA	13	TRBV6-5	TRBJ1-3	NA	CASVEGSGNTIYF	TGTGCCAGCGTCGAGGGTTCAGGAAACACCATATATTTT
TRBD1	17	TRBV7-9	TRBJ1-3	NA	CASSPWGQGRPGNTIYF	TGTGCCAGCAGCCCATGGGGACAGGGTAGACCGGGAAACACCATATATTTT
TRBD1	15	TRBV3-1/TRBV3-2	TRBJ2-3	NA	CASSQTDRLTDTQYF	TGTGCCAGCAGCCAGACGGACAGGTTGACAGATACGCAGTATTTT
TRBD2	16	TRBV5-4	TRBJ2-5	NA	CASRPGGTTGGETQYF	TGTGCCAGCAGACCCGGGGGGACTACCGGGGGAGAGACCCAGTACTTC
NA	12	TRBV30	TRBJ1-2	NA	CAWDRSNYGYTF	TGTGCCTGGGACAGATCCAACTATGGCTACACCTTC
NA	14	TRBV6-5	TRBJ1-5	NA	CASSYGAGNQPQHF	TGTGCCAGCAGTTACGGGGCGGGCAATCAGCCCCAGCATTTT
TRBD1	15	TRBV6-5	TRBJ1-4	once	CASSYDRGRREKLFF	TGTGCCAGCAGTTATGACAGGGGGCGAAGGGAAAAACTGTTTTTT
TRBD1	14	TRBV29-1	TRBJ1-1	NA	CSVTGTGMNTEAFF	TGCAGCGTGACCGGGACAGGGATGAACACTGAAGCTTTCTTT
TRBD1	15	TRBV10-3	TRBJ1-5	NA	CAISDATGGNQPQHF	TGTGCCATCAGTGACGCGACAGGGGGCAATCAGCCCCAGCATTTT
NA	17	TRBV3-1/TRBV3-2	TRBJ1-5	once	CASSQDLPNEYNQPQHF	TGTGCCAGCAGCCAAGATCTGCCTAATGAGTATAATCAGCCCCAGCATTTT
NA	14	TRBV6-5	TRBJ1-2	NA	CASSPDPFYYGYTF	TGTGCCAGTTCGCCAGATCCGTTCTACTATGGCTACACCTTC
TRBD1	14	TRBV27	TRBJ1-5	NA	CASRTGQGNQPQHF	TGTGCCAGCAGGACCGGACAGGGGAATCAGCCCCAGCATTTT
NA	16	TRBV11-2	TRBJ1-1	NA	CASSPWRPGANTEAFF	TGTGCCAGCAGCCCGTGGAGACCCGGCGCGAACACTGAAGCTTTCTTT
TRBD1	15	TRBV7-2	TRBJ1-1	NA	CASSQGQVPTYEAFF	TGTGCCAGCAGCCAAGGACAGGTACCGACCTATGAAGCTTTCTTT
TRBD1	15	TRBV29-1	TRBJ1-2	once	CSVDEGQGRFYGYTF	TGCAGCGTTGATGAGGGACAGGGGCGATTCTATGGCTACACCTTC
TRBD1	13	TRBV29-1	TRBJ1-5	NA	CSVKGQSNQPQHF	TGCAGCGTTAAGGGACAGTCCAATCAGCCCCAGCATTTT
TRBD1	16	TRBV29-1	TRBJ1-1	once	CSARDRGPTMNTEAFF	TGCAGCGCCCGGGACAGGGGCCCTACCATGAACACTGAAGCTTTCTTT
TRBD2	15	TRBV5-6	TRBJ2-4	NA	CASSVGGAGKNIQYF	TGTGCCAGCAGCGTCGGGGGGGCCGGCAAAAACATTCAGTACTTC
NA	14	TRBV29-1	TRBJ2-1	NA	CSVEEETRGGEQFF	TGCAGCGTTGAAGAGGAGACTAGAGGAGGTGAGCAGTTCTTC
TRBD1	17	TRBV4-1	TRBJ1-6	NA	CASSQATGVSYNSPLHF	TGCGCCAGCAGCCAGGCTACAGGGGTGTCCTATAATTCACCCCTCCACTTT
NA	16	TRBV2	TRBJ1-5	NA	CASRVQTAWGNQPQHF	TGTGCCAGCAGAGTTCAGACAGCGTGGGGCAATCAGCCCCAGCATTTT
TRBD1	15	TRBV7-9	TRBJ1-2	NA	CASSQGDRQSGGYTF	TGTGCCAGCAGCCAAGGGGACAGGCAAAGCGGTGGCTACACCTTC
TRBD1	11	TRBV15	TRBJ1-2	NA	CATGEYRGYTF	TGTGCGACAGGGGAATATCGTGGCTACACCTTC
TRBD1	16	TRBV19	TRBJ1-3	NA	CASSPPRQGSGNTIYF	TGTGCCAGTAGCCCACCCCGACAGGGCTCTGGAAACACCATATATTTT
NA	15	TRBV19	TRBJ1-2	NA	CASKRGIQGGYGYTF	TGTGCCAGTAAAAGAGGGATACAGGGTGGCTATGGCTACACCTTC
TRBD1	16	TRBV3-1/TRBV3-2	TRBJ2-1	NA	CASSQDTGGLYNEQFF	TGTGCCAGCAGCCAAGATACAGGGGGCCTTTACAATGAGCAGTTCTTC
TRBD1	15	TRBV6-5	TRBJ1-2	NA	CASIRGLSSRDGYTF	TGTGCCAGCATCAGGGGGCTGAGCTCACGGGATGGCTACACCTTC
TRBD2	16	TRBV29-1	TRBJ2-1	NA	CSVVLAGGHTYNEQFF	TGCAGCGTTGTACTAGCGGGGGGACATACGTACAATGAGCAGTTCTTC
TRBD1	15	TRBV4-1	TRBJ2-2	NA	CASREARGWTGELFF	TGCGCCAGCAGGGAAGCCAGGGGGTGGACCGGGGAGCTGTTTTTT